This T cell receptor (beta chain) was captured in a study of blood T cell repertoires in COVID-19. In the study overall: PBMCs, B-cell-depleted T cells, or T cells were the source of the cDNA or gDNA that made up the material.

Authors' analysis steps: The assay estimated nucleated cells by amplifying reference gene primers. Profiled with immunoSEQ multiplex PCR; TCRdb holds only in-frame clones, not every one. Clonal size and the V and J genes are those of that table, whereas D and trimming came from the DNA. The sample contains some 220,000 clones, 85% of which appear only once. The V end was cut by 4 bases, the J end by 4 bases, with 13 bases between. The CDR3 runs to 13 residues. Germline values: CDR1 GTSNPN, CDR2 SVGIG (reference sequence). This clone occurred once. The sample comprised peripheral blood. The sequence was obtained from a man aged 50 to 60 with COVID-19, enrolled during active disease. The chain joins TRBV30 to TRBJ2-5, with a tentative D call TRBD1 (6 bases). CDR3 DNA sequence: TGTGCCTGGACAATACAGGGCCCAGAGACCCAGTACTTC. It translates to CAWTIQGPETQYF.